The present TCR beta chain was sequenced within a study of T cells in women clearing cervical HPV infection. With respect to this clone: Antigen specificity is unknown. At one end the junction does not follow the germline gene, possibly because of a read error.

Study conclusions and caveats: CIN3+ cases had significantly higher TCR repertoire richness than controls, but evenness did not differ. Effector/memory and HPV-specific T cells were not isolated, and association timing is unknown.

HPV was found by MY09/MY11 PCR and dot-blot genotyping. The table came from immunoSEQ multiplex PCR; TCRdb's copy has only in-frame clones and leaves some out. Its listing shows approximately 35,000 clones. The sequence was obtained from a woman between 18 and 70 years old with a cervical HPV16 infection that either progressed to CIN3+ or cleared (not recorded which). Sequencing input: blood buffy coat.

The CDR3 sequence is CASSLSDSGNTIYF. The CDR3 DNA, read in part, is TGTGCCAGCAGCTTATCGGACTCTGGAAACACA. The V call is TRBV11-2, the J call TRBJ1-3; D gene ambiguous. The CDR3 end lies 3 residues beyond the end of the read and is filled in from the germline J gene. Germline lookup yields CDR1 SGHAT and CDR2 FQNNGV. CDR3 length equals 14 residues.